This T cell receptor (beta chain) was documented in a study of shared clonotypes between healthy human individuals. For the study at large: Researchers drew samples from a couple of women and three men aged 18 to 49. Study outcomes and limitations: Sharing across four donors was highest in naive CD4 (around 5%) and lowest in memory CD8 (approximately 0.4%). What naive subsets generally showed was a larger estimated richness than memory subsets showed.

This table comes from immunoSEQ multiplex PCR, and its TCRdb copy is limited to in-frame clones, with some not included. The sample carries a few million clones, 85% to 95% recorded once. This CDR3 is built from 15 residues. Trimming at V came to 7 bases and at J to 2 bases, leaving 10 bases not matched to a gene. Germline loops: CDR1 SNHLY, CDR2 FYNNEI. About this clone itself: Its antigen is unknown.

J is TRBJ2-7 and V is TRBV2, with TRBD1 identical over 8 bases. The receptor was derived from a man between 18 and 29 years old in good health. Some clones in this sample may be carry-over from other donors' samples. The specimen was naive CD4+ T cells from PBMCs. The subset is: CD45RA+ positively selected. The CDR3 DNA reads as TGTGCCAGCATTTTCCCAGGGGGCTCTCCCTACGAGCAGTACTTC. This encodes CASIFPGGSPYEQYF.